The 3 T cell receptor beta chains below were found in one sample sequenced in a study of T cells in Graves' hyperthyroidism and ophthalmopathy. From RNA transcripts, TCR beta CDR3 regions were amplified. The HTBI primer set served for first-round RT-PCR of the TCR CDR3. TCRdb reprocessed the multiplex PCR reads via MiXCR and lists one record per CDR3 protein. In the table there are 500,000 to 650,000 distinct CDR3 sequences, 14% of which are singletons. Source material: blood. These receptor sequences come from a woman aged 40-49 years with Graves' hyperthyroidism.

Turning to this clonotype: The junction departs from the called germline gene at one end, perhaps through a read error. V is TRBV7-3 and J is TRBJ1-1; TRBD1 is a possible D gene (6 bases). Germline CDR1 is SGHTA and CDR2 is FQGTGA. CDR3 length: 14 residues. The CDR3 sequence is CANSLSPGATEAFF. The CDR3 coding sequence is TGTGCCAACAGCTTAAGTCCGGGGGCTACTGAAGCTTTCTTT.

There are many counts of this clonotype. The chain carries TRBV20-1 and TRBJ2-1, with 7 bases lining up with TRBD2. This CDR3 comprises 16 residues. The germline gives CDR1 DFQATT, CDR2 SNEGSKA (reference sequence). The junction had 7 bases not matched to a gene; V was cut back by 2 bases and J by 0 bases. The CDR3 here is CSARLAVKSSYNEQFF. The CDR3 region has the DNA TGCAGTGCTAGACTAGCGGTTAAGAGCTCCTACAATGAGCAGTTCTTC.

This clonotype was counted ten times or more. The chain couples TRBV2 to TRBJ2-7, with 10 bases that match TRBD2. Germline CDR1 SNHLY, CDR2 FYNNEI. CDR3 length equals 14 residues. With 7 bases clipped from V and 4 bases from J, the junction kept 7 bases outside the gene matches. CDR3 sequence (DNA): TGTGCCAGCAACGGACTAGCGGTTGCATACGAGCAGTACTTC. Its protein is CASNGLAVAYEQYF.